Sequencing of this T cell receptor beta chain was carried out in a study of blood T cells in healthy people across ages. Notes on the study in general: The fall in TCR beta diversity per million T cells was roughly linear with age.

Together with a sample-barcoded 5' primer, a J-beta primer mix was included in a second PCR lasting about 7 to 12 cycles. TCRdb analysed the 5' RACE reads with MiXCR anew, one entry per CDR3 protein. The sample contains approximately 800,000 distinct CDR3 sequences, 35% to 60% of which appear only once. Germline V lookup: CDR1 SEHNR, CDR2 FQNEAQ (reference sequence). This CDR3 region has 19 residues. The trim removed 7 bases at V and 11 bases at J, leaving 27 bases unmatched. This clonotype occurred many times. Its matching antigen is unknown. This sequence may be a read error, since a much larger clone differs from it by one base.

Sequenced material: blood. The source is a man older than 75 in good health. The chain links TRBV7-9 to TRBJ2-5; 11 nucleotides agree with TRBD1. Here the CDR3 DNA reads TGTGCCAGCATCTCCGGGACAGGGGGTGGAGGGGGGCCTCTTAATGAGCAGTACTTC. Translated: CASISGTGGGGGPLNEQYF.